This T cell receptor (beta chain) was recovered during a study of shared T cell receptors in the human thymus. Here immunoSEQ multiplex PCR was the method, and the copy in TCRdb shows in-frame clones only, minus some. The sample shows 720,000 or so clones, approximately 85% of them seen only once. These data were likewise used in another study, on human thymus T cells.

Material for sequencing was thymocytes. This clonotype was sampled from a girl under three years old with a congenital heart defect.

DNA for the CDR3: TGTGCCAGCAGTTACACACTACAGGGGAATGAAAAACTGTTTTTT. It is translated as CASSYTLQGNEKLFF. This chain joins TRBV6-5 and TRBJ1-4; TRBD1 matches at 7 bases. Trimming removed 2 bases from V and 5 bases from J; junction bases left unmatched: 5. The germline V gene encodes CDR1 MNHEY and CDR2 SVGAGI. This CDR3 is 15 amino acids long.